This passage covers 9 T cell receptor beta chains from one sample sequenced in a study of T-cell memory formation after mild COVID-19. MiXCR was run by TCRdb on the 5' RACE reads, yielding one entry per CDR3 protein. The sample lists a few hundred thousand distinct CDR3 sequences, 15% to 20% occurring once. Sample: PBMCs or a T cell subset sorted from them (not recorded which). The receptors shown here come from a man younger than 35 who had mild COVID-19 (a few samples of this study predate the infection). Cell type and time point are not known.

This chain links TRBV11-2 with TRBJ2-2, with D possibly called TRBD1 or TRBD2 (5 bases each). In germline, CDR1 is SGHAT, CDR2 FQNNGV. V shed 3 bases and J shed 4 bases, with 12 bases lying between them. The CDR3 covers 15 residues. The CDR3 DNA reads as TGTGCCAGCAGCTTCCAGGGAGTGGGCACCGGGGAGCTGTTTTTT. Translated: CASSFQGVGTGELFF.

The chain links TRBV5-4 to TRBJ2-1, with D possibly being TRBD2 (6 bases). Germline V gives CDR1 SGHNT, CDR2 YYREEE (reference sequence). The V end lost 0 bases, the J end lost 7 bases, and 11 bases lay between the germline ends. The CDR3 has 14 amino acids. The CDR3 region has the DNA TGTGCCAGCAGCTTGGAACTGGGGAGGAATGAGCAGTTCTTC. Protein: CASSLELGRNEQFF. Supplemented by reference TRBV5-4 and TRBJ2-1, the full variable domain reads ETGVTQSPTHLIKTRGQQVTLRCSSQSGHNTVSWYQQALGQGPQFIFQYYREEENGRGNFPPRFSGLQFPNYSSELNVNALELDDSALYLCASSLELGRNEQFFGPGTRLTVL.

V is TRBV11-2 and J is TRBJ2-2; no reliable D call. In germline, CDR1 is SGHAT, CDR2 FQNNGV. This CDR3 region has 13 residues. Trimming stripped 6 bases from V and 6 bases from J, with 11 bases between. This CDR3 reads CASRLGWSGELFF. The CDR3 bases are TGTGCCAGCAGGCTCGGATGGTCCGGGGAGCTGTTTTTT.

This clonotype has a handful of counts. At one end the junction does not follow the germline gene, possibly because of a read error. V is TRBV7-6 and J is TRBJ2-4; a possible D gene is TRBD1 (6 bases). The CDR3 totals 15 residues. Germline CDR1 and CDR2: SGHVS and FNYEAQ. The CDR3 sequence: CVSSFNQGRKNIQYF. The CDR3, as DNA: TGTGTCAGCAGCTTTAACCAGGGGCGGAAAAACATTCAGTACTTC.

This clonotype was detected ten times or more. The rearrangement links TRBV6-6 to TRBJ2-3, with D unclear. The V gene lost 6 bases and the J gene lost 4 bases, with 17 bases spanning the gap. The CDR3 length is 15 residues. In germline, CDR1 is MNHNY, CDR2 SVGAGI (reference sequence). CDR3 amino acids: CASSQVGLGSDTQYF. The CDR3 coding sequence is TGTGCCAGCAGCCAAGTCGGGCTGGGCTCAGATACGCAGTATTTT.

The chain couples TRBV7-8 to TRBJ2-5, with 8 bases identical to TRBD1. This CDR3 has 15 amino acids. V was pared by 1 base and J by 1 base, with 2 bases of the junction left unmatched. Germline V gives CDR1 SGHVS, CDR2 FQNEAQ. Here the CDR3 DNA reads TGTGCCAGCAGCTTAGAACAGGGGGTCCAAGAGACCCAGTACTTC. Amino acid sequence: CASSLEQGVQETQYF.

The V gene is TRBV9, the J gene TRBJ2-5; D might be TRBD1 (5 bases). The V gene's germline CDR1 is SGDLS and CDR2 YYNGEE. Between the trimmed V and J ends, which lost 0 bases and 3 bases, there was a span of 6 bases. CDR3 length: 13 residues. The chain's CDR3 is CASSVGREETQYF. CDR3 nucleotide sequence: TGTGCCAGCAGCGTAGGCAGGGAAGAGACCCAGTACTTC.

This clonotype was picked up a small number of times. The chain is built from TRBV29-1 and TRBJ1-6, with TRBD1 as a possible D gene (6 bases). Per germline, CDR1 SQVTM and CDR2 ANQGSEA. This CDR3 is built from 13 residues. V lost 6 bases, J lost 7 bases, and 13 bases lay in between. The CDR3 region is CSVRGESNSPLHF. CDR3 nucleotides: TGCAGCGTGAGGGGGGAGTCCAATTCACCCCTCCACTTT.

CDR3 in DNA: TGCAGTGCTACCCCCGGGGCTCGGGCTTTCTTT. Translation gives CSATPGARAFF. The chain couples TRBV20-1 to TRBJ1-1, with D perhaps TRBD1 (5 bases). Per the germline V gene, CDR1 is DFQATT and CDR2 is SNEGSKA (reference sequence). The germline V and J ends were trimmed by 4 bases and 11 bases, with 14 bases remaining between them. The CDR3 spans 11 residues.